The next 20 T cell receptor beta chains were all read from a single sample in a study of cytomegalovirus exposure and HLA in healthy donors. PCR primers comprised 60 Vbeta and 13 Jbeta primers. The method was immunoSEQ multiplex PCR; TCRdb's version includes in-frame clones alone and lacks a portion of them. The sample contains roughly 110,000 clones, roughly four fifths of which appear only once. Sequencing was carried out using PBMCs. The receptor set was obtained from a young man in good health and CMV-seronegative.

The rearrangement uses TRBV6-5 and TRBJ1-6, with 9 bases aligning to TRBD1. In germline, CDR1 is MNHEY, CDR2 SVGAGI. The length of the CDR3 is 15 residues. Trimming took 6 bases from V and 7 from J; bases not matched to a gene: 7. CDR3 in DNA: TGTGCCAGCAGCCAGACAGGGGGGGGAAATTCACCCCTCCACTTT. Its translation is CASSQTGGGNSPLHF.

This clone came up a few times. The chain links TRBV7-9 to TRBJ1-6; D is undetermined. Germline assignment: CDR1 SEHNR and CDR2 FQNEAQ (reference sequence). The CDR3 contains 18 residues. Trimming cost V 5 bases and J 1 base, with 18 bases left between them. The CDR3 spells CASSSSRPGVSYNSPLHF. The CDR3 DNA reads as TGTGCCAGCAGCAGTAGCAGGCCCGGGGTATCCTATAATTCACCCCTCCACTTT.

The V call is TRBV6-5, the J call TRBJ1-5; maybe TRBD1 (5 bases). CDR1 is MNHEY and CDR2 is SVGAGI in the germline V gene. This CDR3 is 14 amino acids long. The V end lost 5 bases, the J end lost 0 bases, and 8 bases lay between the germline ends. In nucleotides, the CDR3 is TGTGCCAGCAGTAAGGACAATAGCAATCAGCCCCAGCATTTT. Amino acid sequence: CASSKDNSNQPQHF.

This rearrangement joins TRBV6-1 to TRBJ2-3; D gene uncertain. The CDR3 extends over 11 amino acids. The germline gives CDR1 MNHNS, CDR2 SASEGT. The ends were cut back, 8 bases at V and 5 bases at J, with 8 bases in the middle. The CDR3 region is CASAHIDTQYF. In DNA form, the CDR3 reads TGTGCCAGCGCTCACATAGATACGCAGTATTTT.

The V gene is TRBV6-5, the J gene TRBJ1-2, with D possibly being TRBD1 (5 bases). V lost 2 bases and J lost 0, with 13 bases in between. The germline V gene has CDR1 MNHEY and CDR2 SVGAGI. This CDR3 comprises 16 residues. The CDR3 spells CASSYTRGGANYGYTF. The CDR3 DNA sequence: TGTGCCAGCAGTTACACCCGGGGGGGAGCTAACTATGGCTACACCTTC.

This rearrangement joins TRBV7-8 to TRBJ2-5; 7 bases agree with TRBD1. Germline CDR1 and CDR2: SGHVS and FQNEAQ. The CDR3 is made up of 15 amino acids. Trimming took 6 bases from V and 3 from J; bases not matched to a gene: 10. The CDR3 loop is CASSPDPDREETQYF. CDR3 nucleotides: TGTGCCAGCAGTCCCGACCCTGACAGGGAAGAGACCCAGTACTTC.

CDR3 nucleotides: TGTGCCAGTAGTATGGGACTAAACAATGAGCAGTTCTTC. Translating gives CASSMGLNNEQFF. The genes are TRBV19 and TRBJ2-1; 7 bases match TRBD2. J gave up 5 bases and V 3 bases, and 1 base lay outside the gene matches. The germline CDR1 and CDR2 sequences are LNHDA and SQIVND (reference sequence). This CDR3 spans 13 amino acids.

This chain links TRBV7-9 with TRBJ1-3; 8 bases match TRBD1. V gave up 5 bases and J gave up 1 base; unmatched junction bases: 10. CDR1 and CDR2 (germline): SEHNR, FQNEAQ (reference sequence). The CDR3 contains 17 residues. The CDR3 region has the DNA TGTGCCAGCAGCCCGCCCGGACAGGGAATTTCTGGAAACACCATATATTTT. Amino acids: CASSPPGQGISGNTIYF.

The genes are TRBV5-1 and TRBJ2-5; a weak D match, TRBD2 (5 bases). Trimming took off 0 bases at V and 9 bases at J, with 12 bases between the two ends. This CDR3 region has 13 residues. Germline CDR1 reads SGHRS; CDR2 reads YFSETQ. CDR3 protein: CASSLDIREPQYF. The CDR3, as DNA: TGCGCCAGCAGCTTGGACATAAGGGAGCCCCAGTACTTC.

The CDR3 loop reads CASGPGTGPSPLHF. CDR3 DNA sequence: TGTGCCAGCGGGCCCGGGACAGGGCCTTCACCCCTCCACTTT. This chain connects TRBV27 to TRBJ1-6; 9 bases align to TRBD1. Germline CDR1 and CDR2: MNHEY and SMNVEV (reference sequence). The CDR3 contains 14 residues. With 8 bases clipped from V and 9 bases from J, the junction kept 8 bases outside the gene matches.

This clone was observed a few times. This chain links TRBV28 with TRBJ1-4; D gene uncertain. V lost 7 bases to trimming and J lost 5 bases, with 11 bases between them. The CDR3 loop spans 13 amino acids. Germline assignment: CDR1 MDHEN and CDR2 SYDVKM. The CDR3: CASTSGKNEKLFF. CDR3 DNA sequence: TGTGCCAGCACGTCGGGTAAAAATGAAAAACTGTTTTTT.

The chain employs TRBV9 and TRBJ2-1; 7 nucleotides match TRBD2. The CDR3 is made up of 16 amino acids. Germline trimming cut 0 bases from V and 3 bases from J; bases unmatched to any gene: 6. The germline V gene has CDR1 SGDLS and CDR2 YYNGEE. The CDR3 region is CASSVGGGGLYNEQFF. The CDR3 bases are TGTGCCAGCAGCGTAGGGGGCGGGGGTCTCTACAATGAGCAGTTCTTC.

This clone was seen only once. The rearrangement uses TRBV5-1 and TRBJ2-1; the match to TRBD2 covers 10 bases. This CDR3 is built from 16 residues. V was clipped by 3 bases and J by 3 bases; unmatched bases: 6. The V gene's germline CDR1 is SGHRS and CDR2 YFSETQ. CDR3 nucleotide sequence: TGCGCCAGCAGCTCTCTAGCGGGGGATGGCTACAATGAGCAGTTCTTC. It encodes CASSSLAGDGYNEQFF.

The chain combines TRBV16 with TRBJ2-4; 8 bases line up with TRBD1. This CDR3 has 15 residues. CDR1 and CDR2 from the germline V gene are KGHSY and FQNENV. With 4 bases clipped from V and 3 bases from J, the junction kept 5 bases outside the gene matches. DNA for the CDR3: TGTGCCAGCAGCCTAGCCACAGGGGGCAAAAACATTCAGTACTTC. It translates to CASSLATGGKNIQYF. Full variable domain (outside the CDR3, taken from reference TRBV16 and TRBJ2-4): GEEVAQTPKHLVRGEGQKAKLYCAPIKGHSYVFWYQQVLKNEFKFLISFQNENVFDETGMPKERFSAKCLPNSPCSLEIQATKLEDSAVYFCASSLATGGKNIQYFGAGTRLSVL.

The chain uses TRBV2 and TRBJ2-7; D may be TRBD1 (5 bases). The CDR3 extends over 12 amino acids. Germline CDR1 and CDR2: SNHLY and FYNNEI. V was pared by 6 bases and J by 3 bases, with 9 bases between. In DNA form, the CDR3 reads TGTGCCAGCAGCCAAACAGGCTACGAGCAGTACTTC. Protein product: CASSQTGYEQYF.

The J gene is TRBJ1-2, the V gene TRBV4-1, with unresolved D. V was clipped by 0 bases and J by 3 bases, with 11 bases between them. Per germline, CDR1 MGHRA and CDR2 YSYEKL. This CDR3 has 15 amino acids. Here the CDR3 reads CASSQERGMYYGYTF. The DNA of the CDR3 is TGCGCCAGCAGCCAAGAGCGGGGTATGTACTATGGCTACACCTTC.

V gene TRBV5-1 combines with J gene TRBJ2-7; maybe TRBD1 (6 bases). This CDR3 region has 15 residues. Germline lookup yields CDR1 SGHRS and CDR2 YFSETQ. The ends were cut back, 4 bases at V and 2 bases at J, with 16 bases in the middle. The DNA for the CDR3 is TGCGCCAGCAGCCAAGGGGCAGGGGTGGCCTACGAGCAGTACTTC. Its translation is CASSQGAGVAYEQYF.

The CDR3 nucleotides read TGTGCCAGCAGCCCGCGGGGGCGTCACTACAATGAGCAGTTCTTC. Translated, it gives CASSPRGRHYNEQFF. This chain links TRBV7-6 with TRBJ2-1, with a possible D match to TRBD2 (7 bases). With 5 bases removed from V and 3 bases from J, the gap between germline ends came to 14 bases. The germline V gene has CDR1 SGHVS and CDR2 FNYEAQ. The CDR3 runs 15 residues.

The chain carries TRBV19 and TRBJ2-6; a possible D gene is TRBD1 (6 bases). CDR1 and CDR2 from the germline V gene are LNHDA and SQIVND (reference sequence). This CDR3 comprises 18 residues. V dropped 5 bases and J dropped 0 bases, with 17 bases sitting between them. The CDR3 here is CASSLGQGRNSGANVLTF. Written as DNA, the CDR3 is TGTGCCAGTAGTCTGGGACAAGGGAGAAACTCTGGGGCCAACGTCCTGACTTTC.

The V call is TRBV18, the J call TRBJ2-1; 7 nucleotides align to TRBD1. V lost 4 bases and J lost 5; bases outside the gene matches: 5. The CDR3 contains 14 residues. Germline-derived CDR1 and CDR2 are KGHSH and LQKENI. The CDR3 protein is CASSRPGTDNEQFF. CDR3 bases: TGTGCCAGCTCACGTCCCGGGACAGACAATGAGCAGTTCTTC.